This entry features one T cell receptor (beta chain) sequence. Antigen: not known. The data were obtained in a study of identical twins. Study findings and constraints: Out-of-frame alpha sequences common to twins were enriched for low generation probability.

It was template switching that added a universal primer site, and there were unique molecular identifiers on the cDNA. TCRdb passed the 5' RACE reads through MiXCR, listing each CDR3 protein once. Of approximately 300,000 distinct CDR3 sequences listed, over 8.5% are singletons. The CDR3 runs to 14 residues. CDR1 SGHDT and CDR2 YYEEEE come from the germline V gene. Trimming left V 0 bases short and J 7 bases short, with 11 bases between. These same data were also listed under a study on yellow fever vaccine responses in identical twins.

This rearrangement joins TRBV5-6 to TRBJ2-4; no clear D gene. This receptor was obtained from a woman under 30 in good health. Source material: CD8+ T cells sorted from blood. The CDR3 DNA reads as TGTGCCAGCAGCTTGGGGACGGCGTGGAACATTCAGTACTTC. Amino acids: CASSLGTAWNIQYF.